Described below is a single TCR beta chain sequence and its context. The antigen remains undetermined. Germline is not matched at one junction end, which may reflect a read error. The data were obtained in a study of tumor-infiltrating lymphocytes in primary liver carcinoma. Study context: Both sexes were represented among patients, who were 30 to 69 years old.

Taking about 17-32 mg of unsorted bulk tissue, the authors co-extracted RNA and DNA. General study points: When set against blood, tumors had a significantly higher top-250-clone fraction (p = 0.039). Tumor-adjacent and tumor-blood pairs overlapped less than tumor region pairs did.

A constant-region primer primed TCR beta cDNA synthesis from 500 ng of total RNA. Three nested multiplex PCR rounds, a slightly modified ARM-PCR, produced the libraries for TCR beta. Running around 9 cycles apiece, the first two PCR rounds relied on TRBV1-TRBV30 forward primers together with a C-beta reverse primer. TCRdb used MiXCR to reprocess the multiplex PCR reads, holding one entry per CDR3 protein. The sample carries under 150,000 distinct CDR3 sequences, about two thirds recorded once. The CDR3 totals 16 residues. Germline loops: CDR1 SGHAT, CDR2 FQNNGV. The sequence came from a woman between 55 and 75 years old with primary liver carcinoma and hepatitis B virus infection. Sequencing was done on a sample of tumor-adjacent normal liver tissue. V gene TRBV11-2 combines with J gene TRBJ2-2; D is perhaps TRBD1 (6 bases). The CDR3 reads CASGLGQFANTGKLFF. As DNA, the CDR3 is TGTGCCAGCGGCTTAGGACAGTTCGCGAACACAGGGAAGCTGTTTTTT.